This T cell receptor beta chain is from a study of blood T cell repertoires in COVID-19. Study-level information: Specimens from acute and convalescent COVID-19 originated in the United States, Italy and Spain. In each case, the material was cDNA or gDNA derived from T cells, B-cell-depleted T cells, or PBMCs.

In the original workflow: How many nucleated cells were present was estimated from reference gene primer amplification. Profiled with immunoSEQ multiplex PCR; TCRdb holds only in-frame clones, not every one. Clone size and V and J calls were adopted from that table, with D and trimming inferred from the DNA. Here the sample spans 61,000 or so clones, 88% being singletons. The sample was peripheral blood. The clonotype was recovered from a woman in her 50s with active or convalescent COVID-19.

The CDR3 loop is CASSLARSGEQYF. In DNA, the CDR3 is TGTGCCAGCAGCTTAGCCCGCTCAGGGGAGCAGTACTTC. The chain employs TRBV7-9 and TRBJ2-7; D is possibly TRBD1 (5 bases). In germline, CDR1 is SEHNR, CDR2 FQNEAQ (reference sequence). Trimming took off 0 bases at V and 7 bases at J, with 10 bases between the two ends. The CDR3 extends over 13 amino acids. Full variable domain (remainder filled in from reference TRBV7-9 and TRBJ2-7): DTGVSQNPRHKITKRGQNVTFRCDPISEHNRLYWYRQTLGQGPEFLTYFQNEAQLEKSRLLSDRFSAERPKGSFSTLEIQRTEQGDSAMYLCASSLARSGEQYFGPGTRLTVT.